This T cell receptor (beta chain) stems from a study of blood T cell repertoires in COVID-19. Study as a whole: Italy, Spain and the United States were the sources of the convalescent and acute COVID-19 samples. The cDNA or gDNA used as material had been derived from T cells, B-cell-depleted T cells, or PBMCs.

Trimming removed 5 bases from V and 4 bases from J, with 14 bases in between. This CDR3 is 14 amino acids long. Germline CDR1 and CDR2: SGHAT and FQNNGV. As handled by the study authors: Amplification of reference gene primers provided the estimated nucleated cell counts. Using immunoSEQ multiplex PCR, the repertoire was profiled, and TCRdb retains in-frame clones only, with some absent. V and J calls and clone size are as listed in that table; D and trimming were resolved from the DNA. The data show roughly 100,000 clones, roughly 80% seen once. The specimen sequenced was peripheral blood. V usage is TRBV11-2 and J usage is TRBJ1-2; possibly TRBD1 for D (6 bases). This clonotype originated in a woman in her 70s with acute or convalescent COVID-19. The DNA for the CDR3 is TGTGCCAGCAGCGTCACCCCGACAGGCTATGGCTACACCTTC. It specifies CASSVTPTGYGYTF.